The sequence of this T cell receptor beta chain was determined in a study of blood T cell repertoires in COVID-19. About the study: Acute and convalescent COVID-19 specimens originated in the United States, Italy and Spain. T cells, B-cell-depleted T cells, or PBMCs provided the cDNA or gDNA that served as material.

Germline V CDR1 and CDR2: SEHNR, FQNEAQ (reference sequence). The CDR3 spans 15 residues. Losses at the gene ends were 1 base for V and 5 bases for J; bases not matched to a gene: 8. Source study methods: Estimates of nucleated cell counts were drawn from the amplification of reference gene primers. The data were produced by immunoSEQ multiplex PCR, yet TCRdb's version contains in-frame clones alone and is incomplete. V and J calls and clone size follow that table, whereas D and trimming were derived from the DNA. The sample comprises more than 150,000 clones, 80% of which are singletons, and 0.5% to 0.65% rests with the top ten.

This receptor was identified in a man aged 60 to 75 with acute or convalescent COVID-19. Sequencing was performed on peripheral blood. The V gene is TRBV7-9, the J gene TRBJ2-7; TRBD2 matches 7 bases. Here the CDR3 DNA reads TGTGCCAGCAGCTTAGTGCGGGGGATGGTGAACGAGCAGTACTTC. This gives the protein CASSLVRGMVNEQYF. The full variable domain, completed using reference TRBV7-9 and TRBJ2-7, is DTGVSQNPRHKITKRGQNVTFRCDPISEHNRLYWYRQTLGQGPEFLTYFQNEAQLEKSRLLSDRFSAERPKGSFSTLEIQRTEQGDSAMYLCASSLVRGMVNEQYFGPGTRLTVT.